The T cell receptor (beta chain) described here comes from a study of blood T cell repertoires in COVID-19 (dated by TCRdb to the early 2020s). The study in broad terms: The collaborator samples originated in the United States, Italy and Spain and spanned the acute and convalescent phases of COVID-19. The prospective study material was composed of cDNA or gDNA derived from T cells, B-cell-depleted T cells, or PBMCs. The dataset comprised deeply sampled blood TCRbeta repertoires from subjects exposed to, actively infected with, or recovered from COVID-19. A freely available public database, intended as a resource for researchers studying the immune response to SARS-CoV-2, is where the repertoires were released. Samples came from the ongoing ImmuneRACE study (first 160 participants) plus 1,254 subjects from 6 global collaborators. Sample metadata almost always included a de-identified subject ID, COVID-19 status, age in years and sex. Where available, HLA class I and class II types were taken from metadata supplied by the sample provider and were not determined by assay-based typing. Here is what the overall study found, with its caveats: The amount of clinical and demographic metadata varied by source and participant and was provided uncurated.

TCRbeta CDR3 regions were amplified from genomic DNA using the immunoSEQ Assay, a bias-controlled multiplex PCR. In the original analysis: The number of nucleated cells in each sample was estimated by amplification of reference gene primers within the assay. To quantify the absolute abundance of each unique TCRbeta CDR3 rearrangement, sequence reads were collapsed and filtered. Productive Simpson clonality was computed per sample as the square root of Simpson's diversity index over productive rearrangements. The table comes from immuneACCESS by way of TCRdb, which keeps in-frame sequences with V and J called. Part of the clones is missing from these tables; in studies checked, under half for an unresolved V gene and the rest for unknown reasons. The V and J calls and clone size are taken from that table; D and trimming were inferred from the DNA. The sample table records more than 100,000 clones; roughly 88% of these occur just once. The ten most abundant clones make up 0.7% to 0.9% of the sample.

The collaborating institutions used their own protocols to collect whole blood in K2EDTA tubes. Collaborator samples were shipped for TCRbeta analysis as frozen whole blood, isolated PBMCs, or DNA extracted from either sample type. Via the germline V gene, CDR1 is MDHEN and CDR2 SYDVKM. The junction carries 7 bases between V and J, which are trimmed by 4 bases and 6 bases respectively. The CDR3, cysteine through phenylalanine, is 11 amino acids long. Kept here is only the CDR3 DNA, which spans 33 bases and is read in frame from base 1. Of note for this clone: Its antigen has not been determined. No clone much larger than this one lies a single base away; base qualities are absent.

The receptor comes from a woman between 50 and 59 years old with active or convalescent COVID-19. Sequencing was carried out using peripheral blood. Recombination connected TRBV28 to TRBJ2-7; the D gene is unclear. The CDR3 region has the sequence CASSSPSEQYF. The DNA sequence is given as TGTGCCAGCAGTTCCCCATCCGAGCAGTACTTC.